Listed here are 3 T cell receptor beta chains from one sample, sequenced in a study of blood T cell repertoires in COVID-19. Profiled with immunoSEQ multiplex PCR; TCRdb holds only in-frame clones, not every one. The sample lists hundreds of thousands of clones; about 91% were seen once. Sequencing input: peripheral blood. The receptor set was obtained from a woman aged 30 to 39 who had recovered from COVID-19.

This clone appeared a single time. The genes are TRBV27 and TRBJ2-7, with 8 bases aligning to TRBD1. The ends lost 5 bases at V and 1 base at J; junction bases unmatched: 4. Germline V gene data show CDR1 as MNHEY and CDR2 as SMNVEV (reference sequence). The CDR3 contains 14 residues. CDR3 bases: TGTGCCAGCAGTCCACAGGGGGAATCCTACGAGCAGTACTTC. Protein sequence: CASSPQGESYEQYF.

This chain links TRBV5-1 with TRBJ2-5, with D unclear. The germline CDR1 and CDR2 sequences are SGHRS and YFSETQ. V shed 0 bases and J shed 7 bases, with 13 bases lying between them. The CDR3 extends over 14 amino acids. DNA of the CDR3: TGCGCCAGCAGCTTGGGGCTAGTTGATCGGACCCAGTACTTC. Its protein is CASSLGLVDRTQYF.

V is TRBV5-1 and J is TRBJ2-1, with 7 bases fitting TRBD2. CDR1 and CDR2 from the germline V gene are SGHRS and YFSETQ. The CDR3 extends over 14 amino acids. The junction had 2 bases not matched to a gene; V was cut back by 1 base and J by 4 bases. CDR3 sequence (DNA): TGCGCCAGCAGCTTGTGGGGGGGTTACAATGAGCAGTTCTTC. Amino acids: CASSLWGGYNEQFF.